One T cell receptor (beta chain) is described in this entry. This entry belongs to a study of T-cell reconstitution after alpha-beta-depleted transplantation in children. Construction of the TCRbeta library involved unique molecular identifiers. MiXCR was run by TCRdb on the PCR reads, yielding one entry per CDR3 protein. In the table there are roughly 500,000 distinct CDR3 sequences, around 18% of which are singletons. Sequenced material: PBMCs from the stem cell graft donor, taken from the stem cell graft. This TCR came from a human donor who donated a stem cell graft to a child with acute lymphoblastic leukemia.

CDR3 bases: TGCGCCAGCAGCCAAGGGGACTTTCGTCCCGGGGATACGCAGTATTTT. It yields the protein CASSQGDFRPGDTQYF. The genes are TRBV4-1 and TRBJ2-3; a weak D match, TRBD2 (6 bases). This CDR3 comprises 16 residues. Per the germline V gene, CDR1 is MGHRA and CDR2 is YSYEKL. Trimming took 1 base from V and 6 from J, leaving 17 bases between them.